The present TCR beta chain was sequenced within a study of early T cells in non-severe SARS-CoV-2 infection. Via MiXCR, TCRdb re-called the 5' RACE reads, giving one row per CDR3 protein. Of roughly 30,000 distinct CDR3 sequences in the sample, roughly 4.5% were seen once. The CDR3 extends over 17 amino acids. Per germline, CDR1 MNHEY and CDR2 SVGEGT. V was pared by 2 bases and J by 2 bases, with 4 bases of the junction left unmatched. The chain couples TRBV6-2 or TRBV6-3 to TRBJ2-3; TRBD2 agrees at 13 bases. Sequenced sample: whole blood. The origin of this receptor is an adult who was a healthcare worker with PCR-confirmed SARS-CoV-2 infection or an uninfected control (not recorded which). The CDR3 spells CASSYPGLAGVTDTQYF. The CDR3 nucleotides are TGTGCCAGCAGTTACCCCGGACTAGCGGGGGTCACAGATACGCAGTATTTT.